The clone carrying this TCR beta chain was counted at least ten times. The junction had 4 bases not matched to a gene; V was cut back by 9 bases and J by 0 bases. CDR3 size: 13 residues. These data belong to a study of identical twins. TCRdb itself ran the 5' RACE reads through MiXCR, one entry per CDR3 protein. The sample shows 650,000 to 750,000 distinct CDR3 sequences, about 20% of them seen only once. Another study also made use of these data, one on T cells expressing NK-cell markers. This second report adds: Seven of the eight sequenced donors were HCMV-seropositive; one was seronegative.

The V gene is TRBV12-3 or TRBV12-4, the J gene TRBJ1-1; 7 bases line up with TRBD1. Sequencing was done on a sample of PBMCs. This clonotype was sampled from a woman aged 18-30 years in good health. CDR3 coding DNA: TGTGCCAGTTCAGGGGGGGTGAACACTGAAGCTTTCTTT. The encoded protein is CASSGGVNTEAFF.